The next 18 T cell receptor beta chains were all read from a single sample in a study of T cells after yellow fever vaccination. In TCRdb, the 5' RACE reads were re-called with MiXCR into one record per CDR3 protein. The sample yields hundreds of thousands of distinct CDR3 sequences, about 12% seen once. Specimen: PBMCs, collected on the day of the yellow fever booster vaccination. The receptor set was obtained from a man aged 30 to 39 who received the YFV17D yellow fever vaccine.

In nucleotides, the CDR3 is TGCAGTGCGAGCCGGGCGAATCAGCCCCAGCATTTT. This gives the protein CSASRANQPQHF. This chain uses TRBV20-1 with TRBJ1-5; D remains ambiguous. This CDR3 has 12 amino acids. V was clipped by 6 bases and J by 4 bases, with 10 bases between them. The germline gives CDR1 DFQATT, CDR2 SNEGSKA (reference sequence).

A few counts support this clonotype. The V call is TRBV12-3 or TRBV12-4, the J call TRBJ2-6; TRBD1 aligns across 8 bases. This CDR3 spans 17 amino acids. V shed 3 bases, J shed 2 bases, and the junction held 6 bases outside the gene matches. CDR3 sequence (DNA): TGTGCCAGCAGTTTTGCAGGGGGCGCAGCTGGGGCCAACGTCCTGACTTTC. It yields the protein CASSFAGGAAGANVLTF.

CDR3: CASSWGQVQETQYF. For the CDR3, the DNA is TGTGCCAGCAGTTGGGGACAAGTCCAAGAGACCCAGTACTTC. This chain uses TRBV7-8 with TRBJ2-5, with TRBD1 as a possible D gene (6 bases). The V gene's germline CDR1 is SGHVS and CDR2 FQNEAQ. The CDR3 spans 14 residues. V lost 6 bases and J 1 base, leaving 12 bases between the germline ends. The variable domain in full, completed from reference TRBV7-8 and TRBJ2-5, reads GAGVSQSPRYKVAKRGQDVALRCDPISGHVSLFWYQQALGQGPEFLTYFQNEAQLDKSGLPSDRFFAERPEGSVSTLKIQRTQQEDSAVYLCASSWGQVQETQYFGPGTRLLVL.

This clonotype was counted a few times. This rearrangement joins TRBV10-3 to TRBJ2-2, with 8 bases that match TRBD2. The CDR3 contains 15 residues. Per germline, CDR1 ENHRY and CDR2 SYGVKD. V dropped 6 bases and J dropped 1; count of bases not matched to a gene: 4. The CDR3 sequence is CAIRALAGNTGELFF. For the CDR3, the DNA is TGTGCCATCAGGGCTCTAGCGGGGAACACCGGGGAGCTGTTTTTT.

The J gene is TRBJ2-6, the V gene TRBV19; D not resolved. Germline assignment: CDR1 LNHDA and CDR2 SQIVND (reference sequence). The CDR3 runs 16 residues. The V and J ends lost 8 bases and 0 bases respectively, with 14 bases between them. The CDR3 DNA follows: TGTGCCAGTTCAAATCGCCCAGCCTCTGGGGCCAACGTCCTGACTTTC. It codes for CASSNRPASGANVLTF.

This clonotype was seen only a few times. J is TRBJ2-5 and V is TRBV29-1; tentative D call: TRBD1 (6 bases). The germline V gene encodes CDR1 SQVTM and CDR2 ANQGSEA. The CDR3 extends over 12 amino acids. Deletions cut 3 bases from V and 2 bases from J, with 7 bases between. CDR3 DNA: TGCAGCGTTGATACAGGGCAAGAGACCCAGTACTTC. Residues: CSVDTGQETQYF.

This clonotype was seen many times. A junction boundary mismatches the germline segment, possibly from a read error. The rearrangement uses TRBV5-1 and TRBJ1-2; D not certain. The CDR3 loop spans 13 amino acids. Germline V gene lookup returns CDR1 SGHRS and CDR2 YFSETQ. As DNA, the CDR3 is TGTGCCAGCAGCTTAGCAGCTAACTATGGCTACACCTTC. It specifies CASSLAANYGYTF.

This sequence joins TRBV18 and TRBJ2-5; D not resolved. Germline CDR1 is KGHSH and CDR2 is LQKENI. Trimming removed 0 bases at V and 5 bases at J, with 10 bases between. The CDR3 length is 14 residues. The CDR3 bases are TGTGCCAGCTCACCACCAGGGCGGTGGGAGACCCAGTACTTC. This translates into CASSPPGRWETQYF.

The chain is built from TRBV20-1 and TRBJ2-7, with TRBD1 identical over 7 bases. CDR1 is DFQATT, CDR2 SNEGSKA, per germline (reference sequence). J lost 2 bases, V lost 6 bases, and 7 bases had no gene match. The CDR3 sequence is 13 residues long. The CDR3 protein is CSATGQVTYEQYF. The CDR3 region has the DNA TGCAGTGCGACAGGACAGGTTACCTACGAGCAGTACTTC.

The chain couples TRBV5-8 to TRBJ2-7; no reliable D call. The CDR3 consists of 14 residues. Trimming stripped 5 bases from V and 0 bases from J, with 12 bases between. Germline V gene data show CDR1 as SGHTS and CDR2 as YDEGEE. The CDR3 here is CASSVDGLSYEQYF. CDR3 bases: TGTGCCAGCAGTGTAGACGGGCTCTCCTACGAGCAGTACTTC.

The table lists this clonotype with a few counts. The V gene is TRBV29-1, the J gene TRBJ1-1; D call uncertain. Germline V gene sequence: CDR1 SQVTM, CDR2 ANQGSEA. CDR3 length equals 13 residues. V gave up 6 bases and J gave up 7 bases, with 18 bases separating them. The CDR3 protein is CSVIWREGSEAFF. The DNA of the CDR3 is TGCAGCGTAATATGGAGGGAGGGTAGTGAAGCTTTCTTT.

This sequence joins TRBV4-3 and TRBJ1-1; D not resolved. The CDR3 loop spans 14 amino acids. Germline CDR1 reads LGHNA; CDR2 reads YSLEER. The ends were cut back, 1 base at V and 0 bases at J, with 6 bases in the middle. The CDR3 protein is CASSQGGLNTEAFF. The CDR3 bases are TGCGCCAGCAGCCAAGGGGGTCTGAACACTGAAGCTTTCTTT.

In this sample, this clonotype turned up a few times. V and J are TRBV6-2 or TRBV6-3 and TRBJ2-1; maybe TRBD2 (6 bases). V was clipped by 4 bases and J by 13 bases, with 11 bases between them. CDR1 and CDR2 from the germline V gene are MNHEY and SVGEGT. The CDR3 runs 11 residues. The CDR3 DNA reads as TGTGCCAGCAGTTCCAGCGGGCACCAGTTCTTC. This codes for CASSSSGHQFF.

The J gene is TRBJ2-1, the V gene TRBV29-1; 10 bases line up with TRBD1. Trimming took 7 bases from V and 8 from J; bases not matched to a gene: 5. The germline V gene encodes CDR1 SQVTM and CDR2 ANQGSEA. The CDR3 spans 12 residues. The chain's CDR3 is CSAKTGGYEQFF. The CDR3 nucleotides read TGCAGCGCCAAGACAGGGGGCTATGAGCAGTTCTTC.

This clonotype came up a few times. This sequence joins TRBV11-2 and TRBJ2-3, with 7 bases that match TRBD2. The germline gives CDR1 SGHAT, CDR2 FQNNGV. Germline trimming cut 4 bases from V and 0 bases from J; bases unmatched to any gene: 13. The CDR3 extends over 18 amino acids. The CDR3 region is CASSSGREGNPSTDTQYF. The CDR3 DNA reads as TGTGCCAGCAGCTCTGGGAGGGAGGGGAACCCTAGCACAGATACGCAGTATTTT.

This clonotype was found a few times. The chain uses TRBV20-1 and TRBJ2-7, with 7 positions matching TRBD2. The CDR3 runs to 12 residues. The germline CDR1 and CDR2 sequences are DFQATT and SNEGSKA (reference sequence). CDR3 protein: CGVPVGGQRQYF. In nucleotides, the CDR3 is TGCGGGGTCCCGGTGGGAGGGCAACGGCAGTACTTC.

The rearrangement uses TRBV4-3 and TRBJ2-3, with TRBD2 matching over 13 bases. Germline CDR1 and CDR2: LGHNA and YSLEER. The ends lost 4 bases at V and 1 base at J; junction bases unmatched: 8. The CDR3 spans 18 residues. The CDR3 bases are TGCGCCAGCAGCCCCCGGACTAGCGGGAGCGGGGGCACAGATACGCAGTATTTT. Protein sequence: CASSPRTSGSGGTDTQYF.

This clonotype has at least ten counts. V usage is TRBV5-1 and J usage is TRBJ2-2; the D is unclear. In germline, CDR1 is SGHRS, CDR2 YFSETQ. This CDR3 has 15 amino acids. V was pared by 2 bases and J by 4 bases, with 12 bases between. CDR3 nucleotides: TGCGCCAGCAGCTTAGGACCTGGTGGCACCGGGGAGCTGTTTTTT. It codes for CASSLGPGGTGELFF.